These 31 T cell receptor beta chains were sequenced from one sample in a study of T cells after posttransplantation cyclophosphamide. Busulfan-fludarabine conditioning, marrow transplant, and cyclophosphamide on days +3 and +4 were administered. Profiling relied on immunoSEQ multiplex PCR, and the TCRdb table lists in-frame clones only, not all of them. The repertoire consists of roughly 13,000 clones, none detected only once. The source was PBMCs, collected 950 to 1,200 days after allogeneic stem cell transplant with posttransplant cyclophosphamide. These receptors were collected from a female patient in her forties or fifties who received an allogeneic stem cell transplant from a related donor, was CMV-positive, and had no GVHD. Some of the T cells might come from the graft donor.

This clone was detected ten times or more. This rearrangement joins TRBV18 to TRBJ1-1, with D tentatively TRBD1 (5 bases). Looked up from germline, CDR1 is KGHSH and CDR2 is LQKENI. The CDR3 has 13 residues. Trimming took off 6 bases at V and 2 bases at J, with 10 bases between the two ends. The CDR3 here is CASSATANTEAFF. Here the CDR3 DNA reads TGTGCCAGCTCCGCGACAGCTAACACTGAAGCTTTCTTT.

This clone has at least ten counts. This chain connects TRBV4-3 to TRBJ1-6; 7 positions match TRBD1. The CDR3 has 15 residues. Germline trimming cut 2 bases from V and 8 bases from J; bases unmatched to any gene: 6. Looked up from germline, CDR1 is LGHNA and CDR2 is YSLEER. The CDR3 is CASSQSTGIDSPLHF. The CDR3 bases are TGCGCCAGCAGCCAATCGACAGGGATTGATTCACCCCTCCACTTT.

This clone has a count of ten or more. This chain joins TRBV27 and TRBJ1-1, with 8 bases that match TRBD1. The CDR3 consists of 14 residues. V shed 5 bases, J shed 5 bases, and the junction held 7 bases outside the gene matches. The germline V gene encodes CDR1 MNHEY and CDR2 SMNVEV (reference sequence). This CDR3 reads CASSQFRGLTEAFF. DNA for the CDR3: TGTGCCAGCAGTCAGTTCAGGGGGCTGACTGAAGCTTTCTTT.

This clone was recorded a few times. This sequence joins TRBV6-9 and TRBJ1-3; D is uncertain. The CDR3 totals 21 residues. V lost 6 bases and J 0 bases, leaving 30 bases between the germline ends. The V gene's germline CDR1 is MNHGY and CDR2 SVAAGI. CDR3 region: CASRNPLLVESGSGSGNTIYF. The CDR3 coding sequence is TGTGCCAGCAGGAACCCCTTGCTGGTCGAATCTGGGTCGGGCTCTGGAAACACCATATATTTT.

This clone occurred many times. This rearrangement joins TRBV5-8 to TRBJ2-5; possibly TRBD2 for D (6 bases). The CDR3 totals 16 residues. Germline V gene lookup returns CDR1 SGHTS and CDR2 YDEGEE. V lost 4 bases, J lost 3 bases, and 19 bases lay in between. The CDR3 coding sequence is TGTGCCAGCAGCGCAACCCCTACTTGGAGGGAAGAGACCCAGTACTTC. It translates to CASSATPTWREETQYF.

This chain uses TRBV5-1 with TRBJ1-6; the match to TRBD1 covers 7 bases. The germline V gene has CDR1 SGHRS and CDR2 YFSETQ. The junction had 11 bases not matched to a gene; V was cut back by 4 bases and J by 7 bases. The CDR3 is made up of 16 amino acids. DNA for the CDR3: TGCGCCAGCAGCCGAGCCGGGACAGCGATCAATTCACCCCTCCACTTT. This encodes CASSRAGTAINSPLHF.

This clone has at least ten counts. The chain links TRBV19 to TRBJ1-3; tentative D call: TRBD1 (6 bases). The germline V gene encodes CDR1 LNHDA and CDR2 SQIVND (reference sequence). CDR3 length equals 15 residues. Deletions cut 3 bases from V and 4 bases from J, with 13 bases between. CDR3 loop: CASSMRGGLGNTIYF. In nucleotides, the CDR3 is TGTGCCAGTAGTATGCGCGGGGGGCTAGGAAACACCATATATTTT.

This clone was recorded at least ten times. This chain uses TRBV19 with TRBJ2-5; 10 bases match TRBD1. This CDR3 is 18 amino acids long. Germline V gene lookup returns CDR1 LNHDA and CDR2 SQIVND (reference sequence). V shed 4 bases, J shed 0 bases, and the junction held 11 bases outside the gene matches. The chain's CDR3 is CASSTLHPGQGYQETQYF. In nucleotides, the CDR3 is TGTGCCAGTAGTACCCTCCATCCGGGACAGGGGTACCAAGAGACCCAGTACTTC.

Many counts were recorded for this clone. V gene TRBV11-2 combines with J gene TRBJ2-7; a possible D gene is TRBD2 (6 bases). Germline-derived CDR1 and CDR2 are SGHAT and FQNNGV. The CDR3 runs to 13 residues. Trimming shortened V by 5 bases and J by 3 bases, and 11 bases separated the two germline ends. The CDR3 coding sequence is TGTGCCAGCAGCAAAACCGGGGGCTACGAGCAGTACTTC. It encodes CASSKTGGYEQYF.

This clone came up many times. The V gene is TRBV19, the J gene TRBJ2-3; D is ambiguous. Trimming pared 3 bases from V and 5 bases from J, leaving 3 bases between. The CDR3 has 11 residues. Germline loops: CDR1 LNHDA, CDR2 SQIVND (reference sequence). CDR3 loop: CASSILDTQYF. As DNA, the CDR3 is TGTGCCAGTAGTATCTTAGATACGCAGTATTTT.

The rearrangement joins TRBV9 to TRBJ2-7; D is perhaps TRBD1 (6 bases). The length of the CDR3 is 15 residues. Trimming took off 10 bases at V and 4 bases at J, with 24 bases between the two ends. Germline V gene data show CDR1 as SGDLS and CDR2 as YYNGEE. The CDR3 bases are TGTGCCTTTTTTTTCGGGCAGGGGACGGCATACGAGCAGTACTTC. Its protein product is CAFFFGQGTAYEQYF.

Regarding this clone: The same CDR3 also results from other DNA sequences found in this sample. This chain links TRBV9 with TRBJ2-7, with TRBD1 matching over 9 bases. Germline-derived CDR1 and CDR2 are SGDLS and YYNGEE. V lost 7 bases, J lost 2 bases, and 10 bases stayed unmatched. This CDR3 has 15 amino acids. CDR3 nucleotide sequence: TGTGCCAGCTTTATCGGACAGGGGACGGCCTACGAGCAGTACTTC. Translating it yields CASFIGQGTAYEQYF.

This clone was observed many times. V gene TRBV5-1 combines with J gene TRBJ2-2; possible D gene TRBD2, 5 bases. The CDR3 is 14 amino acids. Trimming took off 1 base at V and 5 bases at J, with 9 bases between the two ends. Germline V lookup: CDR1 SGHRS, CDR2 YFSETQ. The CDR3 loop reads CASSLSGSTGELFF. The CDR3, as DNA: TGCGCCAGCAGCTTGTCTGGGAGTACCGGGGAGCTGTTTTTT.

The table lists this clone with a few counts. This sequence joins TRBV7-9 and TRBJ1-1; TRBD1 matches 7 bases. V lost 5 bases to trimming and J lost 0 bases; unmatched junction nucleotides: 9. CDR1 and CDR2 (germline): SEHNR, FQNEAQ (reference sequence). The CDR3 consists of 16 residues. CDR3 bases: TGTGCCAGCAGCCGACGGGACAGCTTCATGAACACTGAAGCTTTCTTT. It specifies CASSRRDSFMNTEAFF.

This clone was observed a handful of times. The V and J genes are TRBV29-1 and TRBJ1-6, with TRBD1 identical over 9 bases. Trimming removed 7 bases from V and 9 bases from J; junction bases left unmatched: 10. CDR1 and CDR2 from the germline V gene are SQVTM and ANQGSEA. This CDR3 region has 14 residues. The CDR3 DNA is TGCAGCGCCAGGACAGGGGAATATGGTTCACCCCTCCACTTT. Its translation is CSARTGEYGSPLHF.

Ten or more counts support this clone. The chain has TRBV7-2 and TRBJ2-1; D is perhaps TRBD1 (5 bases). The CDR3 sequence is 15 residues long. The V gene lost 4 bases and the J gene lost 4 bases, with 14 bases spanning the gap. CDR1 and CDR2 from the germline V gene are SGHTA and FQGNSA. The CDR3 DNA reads TGTGCCAGCAGCTACACCGACAGCCCTTACAATGAGCAGTTCTTC. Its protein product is CASSYTDSPYNEQFF.

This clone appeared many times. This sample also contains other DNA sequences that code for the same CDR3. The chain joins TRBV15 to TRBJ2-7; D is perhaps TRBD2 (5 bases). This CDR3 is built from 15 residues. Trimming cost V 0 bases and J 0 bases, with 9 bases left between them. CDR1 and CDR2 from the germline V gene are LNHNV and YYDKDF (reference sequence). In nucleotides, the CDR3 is TGTGCCACCAGCAGAGAATCCGGGGACTCCTACGAGCAGTACTTC. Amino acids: CATSRESGDSYEQYF. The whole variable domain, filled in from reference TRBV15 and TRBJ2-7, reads DAMVIQNPRYQVTQFGKPVTLSCSQTLNHNVMYWYQQKSSQAPKLLFHYYDKDFNNEADTPDNFQSRRPNTSFCFLDIRSPGLGDTAMYLCATSRESGDSYEQYFGPGTRLTVT.

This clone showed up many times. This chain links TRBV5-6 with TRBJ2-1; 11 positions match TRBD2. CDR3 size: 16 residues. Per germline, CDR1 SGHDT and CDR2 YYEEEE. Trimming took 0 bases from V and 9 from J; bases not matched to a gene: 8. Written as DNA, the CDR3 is TGTGCCAGCAGCTTGGGTAGCGGGGGGGCCTTGGGTGAGCAGTTCTTC. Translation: CASSLGSGGALGEQFF.

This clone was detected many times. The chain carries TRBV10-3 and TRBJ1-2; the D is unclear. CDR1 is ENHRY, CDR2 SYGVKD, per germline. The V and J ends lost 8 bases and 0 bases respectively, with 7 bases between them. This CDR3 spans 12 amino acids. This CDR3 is CAIGGANYGYTF. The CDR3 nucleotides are TGTGCCATCGGAGGAGCTAACTATGGCTACACCTTC.

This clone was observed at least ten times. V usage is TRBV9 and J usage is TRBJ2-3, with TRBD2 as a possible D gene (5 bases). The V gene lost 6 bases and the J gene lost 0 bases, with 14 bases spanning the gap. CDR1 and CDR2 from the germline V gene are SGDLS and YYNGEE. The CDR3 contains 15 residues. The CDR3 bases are TGTGCCAGCAACCCGGACGGGGAGAGCACAGATACGCAGTATTTT. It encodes CASNPDGESTDTQYF.

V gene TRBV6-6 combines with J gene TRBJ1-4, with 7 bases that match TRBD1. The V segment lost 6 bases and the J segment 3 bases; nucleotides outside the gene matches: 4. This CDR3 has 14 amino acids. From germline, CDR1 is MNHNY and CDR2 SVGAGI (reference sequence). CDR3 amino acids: CASRMTGSNEKLFF. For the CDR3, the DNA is TGTGCCAGCAGGATGACAGGGTCTAATGAAAAACTGTTTTTT.

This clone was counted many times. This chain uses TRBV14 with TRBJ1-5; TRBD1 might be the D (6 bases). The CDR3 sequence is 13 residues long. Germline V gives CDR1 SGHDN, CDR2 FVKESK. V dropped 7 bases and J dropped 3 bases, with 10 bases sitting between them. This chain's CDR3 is CASTQGPNQPQHF. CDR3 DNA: TGTGCCAGCACCCAGGGGCCCAATCAGCCCCAGCATTTT.

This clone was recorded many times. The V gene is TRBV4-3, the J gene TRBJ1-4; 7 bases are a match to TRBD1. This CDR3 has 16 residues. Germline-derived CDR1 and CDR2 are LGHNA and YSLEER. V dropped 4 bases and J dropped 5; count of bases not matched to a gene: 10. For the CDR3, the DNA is TGCGCCAGCAGCCCCTTAGGGGCAGGGGGAAATGAAAAACTGTTTTTT. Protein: CASSPLGAGGNEKLFF.

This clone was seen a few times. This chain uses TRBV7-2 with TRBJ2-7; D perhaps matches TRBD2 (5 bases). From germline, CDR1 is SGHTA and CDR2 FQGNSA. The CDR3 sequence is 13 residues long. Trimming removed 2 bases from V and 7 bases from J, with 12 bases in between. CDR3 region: CASSLLTPGEQYF. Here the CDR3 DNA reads TGTGCCAGCAGCTTATTAACCCCGGGGGAGCAGTACTTC.

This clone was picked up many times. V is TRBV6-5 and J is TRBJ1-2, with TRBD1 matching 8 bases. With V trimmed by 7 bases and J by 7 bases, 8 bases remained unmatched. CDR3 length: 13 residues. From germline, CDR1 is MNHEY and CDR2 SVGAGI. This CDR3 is CASKRTGSFGYTF. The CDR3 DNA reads TGTGCCAGCAAAAGGACAGGGAGCTTTGGCTACACCTTC.

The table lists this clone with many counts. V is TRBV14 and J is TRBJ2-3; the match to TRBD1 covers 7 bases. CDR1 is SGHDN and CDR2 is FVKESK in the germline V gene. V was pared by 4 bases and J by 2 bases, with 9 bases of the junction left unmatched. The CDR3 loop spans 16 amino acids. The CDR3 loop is CASSPQGIWITDTQYF. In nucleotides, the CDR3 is TGTGCCAGCAGCCCACAGGGGATATGGATCACAGATACGCAGTATTTT.

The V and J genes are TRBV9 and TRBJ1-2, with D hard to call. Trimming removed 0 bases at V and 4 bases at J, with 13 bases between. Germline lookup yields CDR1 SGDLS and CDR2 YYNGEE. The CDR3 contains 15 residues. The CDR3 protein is CASSVGERHIYGYTF. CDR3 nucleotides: TGTGCCAGCAGCGTAGGTGAGCGGCATATCTATGGCTACACCTTC. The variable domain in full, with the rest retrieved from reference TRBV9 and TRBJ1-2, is DSGVTQTPKHLITATGQRVTLRCSPRSGDLSVYWYQQSLDQGLQFLIQYYNGEERAKGNILERFSAQQFPDLHSELNLSSLELGDSALYFCASSVGERHIYGYTFGSGTRLTVV.

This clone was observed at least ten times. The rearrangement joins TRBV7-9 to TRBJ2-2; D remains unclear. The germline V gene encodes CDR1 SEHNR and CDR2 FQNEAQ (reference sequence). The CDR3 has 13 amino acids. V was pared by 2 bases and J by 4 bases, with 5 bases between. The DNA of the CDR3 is TGTGCCAGCAGCTTACAAGCCACCGGGGAGCTGTTTTTT. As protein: CASSLQATGELFF.

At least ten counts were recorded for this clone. This CDR3 is CASSSAAGTYNEQFF. CDR3 nucleotide sequence: TGTGCCAGCAGCTCCGCTGCAGGGACATACAATGAGCAGTTCTTC. The rearrangement joins TRBV7-2 to TRBJ2-1, with D possibly matching TRBD1 (6 bases). The length of the CDR3 is 15 residues. Looked up from germline, CDR1 is SGHTA and CDR2 is FQGNSA. V shed 4 bases and J shed 4 bases, with 14 bases lying between them.

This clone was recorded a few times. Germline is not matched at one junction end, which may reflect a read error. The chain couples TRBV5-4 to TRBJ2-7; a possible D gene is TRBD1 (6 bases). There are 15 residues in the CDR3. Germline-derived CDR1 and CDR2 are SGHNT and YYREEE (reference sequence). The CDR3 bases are TGCGCCAGCAGCCCTCAGTCAGGGGTGACGGGCGAGCAGTACTTC. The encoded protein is CASSPQSGVTGEQYF.

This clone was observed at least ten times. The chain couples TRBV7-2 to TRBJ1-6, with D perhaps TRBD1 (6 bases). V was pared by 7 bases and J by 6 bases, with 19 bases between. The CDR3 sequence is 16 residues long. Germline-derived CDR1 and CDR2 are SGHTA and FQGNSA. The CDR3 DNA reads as TGTGCCAGCAACAACTACAGGGCCGGTCGTAATTCACCCCTCCACTTT. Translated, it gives CASNNYRAGRNSPLHF.